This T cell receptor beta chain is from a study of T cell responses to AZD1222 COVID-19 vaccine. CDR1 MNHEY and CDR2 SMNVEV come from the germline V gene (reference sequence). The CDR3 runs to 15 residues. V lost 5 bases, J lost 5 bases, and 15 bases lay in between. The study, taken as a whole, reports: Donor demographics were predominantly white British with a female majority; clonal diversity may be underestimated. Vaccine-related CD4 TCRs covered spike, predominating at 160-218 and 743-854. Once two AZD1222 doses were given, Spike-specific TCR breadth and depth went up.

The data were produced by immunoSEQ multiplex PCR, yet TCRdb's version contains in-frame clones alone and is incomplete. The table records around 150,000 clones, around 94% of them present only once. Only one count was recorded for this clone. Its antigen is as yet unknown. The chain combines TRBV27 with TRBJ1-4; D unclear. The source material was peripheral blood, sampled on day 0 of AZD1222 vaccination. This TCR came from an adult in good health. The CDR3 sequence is CASSPPGHGNEKLFF. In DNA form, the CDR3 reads TGTGCCAGCAGTCCCCCGGGTCACGGGAATGAAAAACTGTTTTTT. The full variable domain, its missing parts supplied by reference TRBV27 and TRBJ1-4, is EAQVTQNPRYLITVTGKKLTVTCSQNMNHEYMSWYRQDPGLGLRQIYYSMNVEVTDKGDVPEGYKVSRKEKRNFPLILESPSPNQTSLYFCASSPPGHGNEKLFFGSGTQLSVL.